This T cell receptor (beta chain) is drawn from a study of T cell clonality in common variable immunodeficiency. Equal genomic DNA amounts from CVID and control samples were sequenced. Clones were read by immunoSEQ multiplex PCR, and TCRdb kept only the in-frame ones, dropping some. The sample contains about 23,000 clones, none occurring once; about 10% lies in the top ten. Study-wide points: CVID subjects shared fewer TCRbeta clones than healthy controls did. Fewer deletions and N-nucleotide insertions were reportedly seen in common variable immunodeficiency TCR beta sequences.

Of CVID subjects, about 14 were female and over 25 male, mean age approximately 41. In this sample, this clone turned up many times. Its antigen is as yet unknown. The sequence runs out 3 residues before the end of the CDR3; the remainder is reconstructed from the germline J gene. V was cut by 5 bases and J by 7 bases, with 14 bases left in between. Germline CDR1 is DFQATT and CDR2 is SNEGSKA (reference sequence). This CDR3 has 12 amino acids. The TCR comes from a human donor with common variable immunodeficiency. Material: peripheral blood mononuclear cells. This sequence joins TRBV20-1 and TRBJ1-1; maybe TRBD1 (6 bases). CDR3 residues: CSAEDRGGEAFF. Partial CDR3 DNA: TGCAGTGCTGAGGACAGAGGCGGTGAA.